The T cell receptor (beta chain) under discussion was sequenced for a study of metastatic and nonmetastatic thyroid tumors. Concerning this clone itself: A much larger clonotype is one base distant, so this may be a read error.

Using MiXCR, TCRdb re-called clones from the PCR reads. This table has about 93,000 clones, less than 10% appearing once. The CDR3 is made up of 14 amino acids. The V gene end was trimmed by 6 bases and the J gene end by 9 bases; junction bases not matched to a gene: 11. Ahead of thyroid surgery, no patient had received treatment of any kind. Sequenced input: blood. The chain couples TRBV12-3 or TRBV12-4 to TRBJ2-5, with 9 nucleotides matching TRBD2. The receptor was isolated from a female donor with papillary thyroid cancer or a benign thyroid nodule (not recorded which). Some clones in this sample may be carry-over from other donors' samples. This CDR3 reads CASRLAGGLGPQYF. The CDR3 coding sequence is TGTGCCAGCAGGCTTGCGGGGGGGCTGGGGCCCCAGTACTTC.